This T cell receptor beta chain was retrieved from a study of blood T cell repertoires in COVID-19. Study-wide background: Some COVID-19 samples were acute and others convalescent; all came from the United States, Italy and Spain.

Points on this clone: The identical CDR3 is also encoded by other nucleotide sequences in the sample.

The CDR3 loop spans 15 amino acids. Germline-derived CDR1 and CDR2 are SGHTA and FQGTGA. After removal of 5 bases from V and 4 bases from J, the junction contained 3 bases not matched to a gene. In the source study's methods: Reference gene primer amplification gave nucleated cell count estimates. Clones were read by immunoSEQ multiplex PCR, and TCRdb kept only the in-frame ones, dropping some. The D gene and trimming were derived from the DNA, and the V and J assignments and clone size from that table. Of some 120,000 clones listed, roughly 85% are singletons. The chain recombines TRBV7-3 with TRBJ2-1, with 12 bases aligning to TRBD2. This receptor was identified in a man older than 75 with active or convalescent COVID-19. Material: peripheral blood. CDR3 nucleotides: TGTGCCAGCAGCCCAGGGACTAGCGGGTACAATGAGCAGTTCTTC. The encoded protein is CASSPGTSGYNEQFF.